The T cell receptor (beta chain) under discussion was sequenced for a study of Ad26.COV2.S vaccination and SARS-CoV-2 variants. Across the whole study: Ad26.COV2.S, an intramuscular injection, was given once or twice 56 days apart.

The data were produced by immunoSEQ multiplex PCR, yet TCRdb's version contains in-frame clones alone and is incomplete. The table lists about 350,000 clones, about 85% of them singletons. As for treatment: around 19 received Ad26.COV2.S at low or high dose, single or two shots; 5 received placebo; per-sample allocation not given. Each sample was drawn 63 days after the first injection (of vaccine or placebo). Aged 18-55 years, donor was enrolled in Boston in 2020. The length of the CDR3 is 16 residues. After removal of 6 bases from V and 2 bases from J, the junction contained 12 bases not matched to a gene. Germline CDR1 SGHTA, CDR2 FQGTGA.

The chain has TRBV7-3 and TRBJ2-7; 8 bases are a match to TRBD1. This TCR was sampled from a person aged 18-65 years who received the Ad26.COV2.S COVID-19 vaccine or a placebo. The sequences come from peripheral blood, collected in a trial of Ad26.COV2.S vaccine versus placebo. CDR3 DNA sequence: TGTGCCAGCAGTAAACGTTCAGGGACAGGCCCCTACGAGCAGTACTTC. Translating gives CASSKRSGTGPYEQYF.